The rows below give T cell receptor beta chains drawn from one sample of a study of EBV T-cell therapy then PD-1 blockade in nasopharyngeal carcinoma. Sequencing used immunoSEQ multiplex PCR; TCRdb keeps in-frame clones, though not all of them. The sample lists about 19,000 clones, 80% to 85% occurring once. Their recognized antigens are unknown. The sample in question was CD8+ T cells from blood, obtained around day 33 from a patient whose treatment included autologous EBV-specific T cells and nivolumab. Receptor source: a man aged 40-49 years with nasopharyngeal carcinoma. CDR3s include the opening cysteine and the closing phenylalanine or tryptophan. The order of the fields is J gene, D gene, V gene, clone size, CDR3 DNA, CDR3 protein. The D gene is left open where the match is weak. The size entry is marked missing in some rows and otherwise reads once, few, many or a size class.

J gene: TRBJ2-4
D gene: TRBD1
V gene: TRBV24-1
clone size: .
CDR3 DNA: TGTGCCACCATAGACAGGGGGTTAGCCAAAAACATTCAGTACTTC
CDR3 protein: CATIDRGLAKNIQYF

J gene: TRBJ1-6
D gene: .
V gene: TRBV7-9
clone size: few
CDR3 DNA: TGTGCCAGCAGACAGTATAATTCACCCCTCCACTTT
CDR3 protein: CASRQYNSPLHF

J gene: TRBJ2-7
D gene: .
V gene: TRBV9
clone size: .
CDR3 DNA: TGTGCCAGCAGCGTAGGGGTCAGCTCCTACGAGCAGTACTTC
CDR3 protein: CASSVGVSSYEQYF

J gene: TRBJ2-7
D gene: .
V gene: TRBV12-3/TRBV12-4
clone size: .
CDR3 DNA: TGTGCCAGCAGTTTAGCAGGGACAAAGGACTTC
CDR3 protein: CASSLAGTKDF

J gene: TRBJ1-1
D gene: .
V gene: TRBV15
clone size: .
CDR3 DNA: TGTGCCACCAGCCCGGGACTTATGAACACTGAAGCTTTCTTT
CDR3 protein: CATSPGLMNTEAFF

J gene: TRBJ2-3
D gene: .
V gene: TRBV7-9
clone size: .
CDR3 DNA: TGTGCCAGCAGGGGGTTGACAGGTCGCACAGATACGCAGTATTTT
CDR3 protein: CASRGLTGRTDTQYF

J gene: TRBJ2-1
D gene: .
V gene: TRBV7-2
clone size: .
CDR3 DNA: TGTGCCAGCAGCGAGACCGGGACCGTCAATGAGCAGTTCTTC
CDR3 protein: CASSETGTVNEQFF

J gene: TRBJ1-4
D gene: .
V gene: TRBV7-9
clone size: .
CDR3 DNA: TGTGCCAGCAGTACGACAGACGCTAATGAAAAACTGTTTTTT
CDR3 protein: CASSTTDANEKLFF

J gene: TRBJ2-5
D gene: .
V gene: TRBV10-3
clone size: .
CDR3 DNA: TGTGCCATCGGAGGGGAGACCCAGTACTTC
CDR3 protein: CAIGGETQYF

J gene: TRBJ1-1
D gene: .
V gene: TRBV6-5
clone size: .
CDR3 DNA: TGTGCCAGCATCGGCGAGTTAACAGGGTACACTGAAGCTTTCTTT
CDR3 protein: CASIGELTGYTEAFF

J gene: TRBJ2-2
D gene: TRBD1
V gene: TRBV7-6
clone size: .
CDR3 DNA: TGTGCCAGCAGCCTGAGGACAGGGAGTATCACCGGGGAGCTGTTTTTT
CDR3 protein: CASSLRTGSITGELFF

J gene: TRBJ2-2
D gene: .
V gene: TRBV21-1
clone size: .
CDR3 DNA: TGTGCCAGCGATATCGGGGAGCTGTTTTTT
CDR3 protein: CASDIGELFF

J gene: TRBJ2-7
D gene: .
V gene: TRBV7-6
clone size: .
CDR3 DNA: TGTGCCAGCAGCTTAAATCCAGGCAGCTCCTACGAGCAGTACTTC
CDR3 protein: CASSLNPGSSYEQYF

J gene: TRBJ1-4
D gene: .
V gene: TRBV6-1
clone size: .
CDR3 DNA: TGTGCCAGCAGTGAAGCGGTTTCAGGCGGCGCAACTAATGAAAAACTGTTTTTT
CDR3 protein: CASSEAVSGGATNEKLFF

J gene: TRBJ2-5
D gene: .
V gene: TRBV7-3
clone size: .
CDR3 DNA: TGTGCCAGCAGCCCCGGGGGTGCCCCAGAGACCCAGTACTTC
CDR3 protein: CASSPGGAPETQYF

J gene: TRBJ2-1
D gene: .
V gene: TRBV6-4
clone size: .
CDR3 DNA: TGTGCCAGCAGTCCCTCGGGAGGGACAGGGTACAATGAGCAGTTCTTC
CDR3 protein: CASSPSGGTGYNEQFF

J gene: TRBJ1-6
D gene: TRBD1
V gene: TRBV19
clone size: few
CDR3 DNA: TGTGCCAGTAGTACCGACAGGGGAGACTTCGGATTAGGTTCACCCCTCCACTTT
CDR3 protein: CASSTDRGDFGLGSPLHF

J gene: TRBJ2-5
D gene: TRBD2
V gene: TRBV27
clone size: .
CDR3 DNA: TGTGCCAGCTGGGGATTCTCTAGCGGGGGGCCCCAAGAGACCCAGTACTTC
CDR3 protein: CASWGFSSGGPQETQYF

J gene: TRBJ1-5
D gene: .
V gene: TRBV2
clone size: .
CDR3 DNA: TGTGCCAGCAGTGAAAGAGGGGCAAATCAGCCCCAGCATTTT
CDR3 protein: CASSERGANQPQHF

J gene: TRBJ1-1
D gene: TRBD1
V gene: TRBV19
clone size: few
CDR3 DNA: TGTGCCAGTAGTATCGGGACAGGGGGAGCTTTCTTT
CDR3 protein: CASSIGTGGAFF

J gene: TRBJ2-5
D gene: .
V gene: TRBV27
clone size: .
CDR3 DNA: TGTGCCAGCAGTTTCAGGATTCAAGAGACCCAGTACTTC
CDR3 protein: CASSFRIQETQYF

J gene: TRBJ2-5
D gene: .
V gene: TRBV9
clone size: once
CDR3 DNA: TGTGCCAGCAGTTGGGGGGGCAAAGAGACCCAGTACTTC
CDR3 protein: CASSWGGKETQYF

J gene: TRBJ1-6
D gene: .
V gene: TRBV9
clone size: .
CDR3 DNA: TGTGCCAGCAGGGCGGACAGCTCCTATAATTCACCCCTCCACTTT
CDR3 protein: CASRADSSYNSPLHF

J gene: TRBJ1-2
D gene: .
V gene: TRBV5-8
clone size: .
CDR3 DNA: TGTGCCAGCAGCTTGGCCCGACAGGCCCTATTGGGTGGCTACACCTTC
CDR3 protein: CASSLARQALLGGYTF

J gene: TRBJ2-2
D gene: TRBD2
V gene: TRBV5-4
clone size: .
CDR3 DNA: TGTGCCAGCAGCTTGGCTAGCGGGGGGGTCGGGGAGCTGTTTTTT
CDR3 protein: CASSLASGGVGELFF

J gene: TRBJ2-7
D gene: TRBD2
V gene: TRBV7-3
clone size: .
CDR3 DNA: TGTGCCAGCAGCTTCGGACTAGCGGACTCCTACGAGCAGTACTTC
CDR3 protein: CASSFGLADSYEQYF

J gene: TRBJ1-5
D gene: TRBD1
V gene: TRBV13
clone size: .
CDR3 DNA: TGTGCCAGCAGCTTAGGCCCGGGGACAGGGTCGGGTCAGCCCCAGCATTTT
CDR3 protein: CASSLGPGTGSGQPQHF

J gene: TRBJ1-1
D gene: .
V gene: TRBV10-3
clone size: .
CDR3 DNA: TGTGCCATCAGTGAGTCAGGGGTTGACACTGAAGCTTTCTTT
CDR3 protein: CAISESGVDTEAFF

J gene: TRBJ1-2
D gene: TRBD1
V gene: TRBV5-6
clone size: .
CDR3 DNA: TGTGCCAGCAGCTTGGGGGACAGGGTGGGATACTATGGCTACACCTTC
CDR3 protein: CASSLGDRVGYYGYTF

J gene: TRBJ2-3
D gene: TRBD2
V gene: TRBV6-6
clone size: few
CDR3 DNA: TGTGCCAGCAGTTACTGGGCGGGGGGGCCTAAAGATACGCAGTATTTT
CDR3 protein: CASSYWAGGPKDTQYF

J gene: TRBJ1-2
D gene: TRBD1
V gene: TRBV10-3
clone size: .
CDR3 DNA: TGTGCCATCAGTGAGGGAGGACAGGGGCGGATGGACTATGGCTACACCTTC
CDR3 protein: CAISEGGQGRMDYGYTF

J gene: TRBJ1-5
D gene: TRBD1
V gene: TRBV24-1
clone size: .
CDR3 DNA: TGTGCCACCAGTGACTGGGGACAGGGAGGCGATCAGCCCCAGCATTTT
CDR3 protein: CATSDWGQGGDQPQHF

J gene: TRBJ2-5
D gene: TRBD2
V gene: TRBV2
clone size: .
CDR3 DNA: TGTGCCAGCAGAGCCAGCGGGGGGGCGCGGGAGACCCAGTACTTC
CDR3 protein: CASRASGGARETQYF

J gene: TRBJ1-4
D gene: TRBD1
V gene: TRBV13
clone size: .
CDR3 DNA: TGTGCCAGCAGCTCCGGGACAGGGGGGAGAAGTAATGAAAAACTGTTTTTT
CDR3 protein: CASSSGTGGRSNEKLFF

J gene: TRBJ1-6
D gene: .
V gene: TRBV7-2
clone size: .
CDR3 DNA: TGTGCCAGCAGCAACCCAGTGTATGGGCCTGATAATTCACCCCTCCACTTT
CDR3 protein: CASSNPVYGPDNSPLHF

J gene: TRBJ2-2
D gene: .
V gene: TRBV27
clone size: .
CDR3 DNA: TGTGCCAGCAGTTGGGGAGGGGGCACCGGGGAGCTGTTTTTT
CDR3 protein: CASSWGGGTGELFF

J gene: TRBJ2-4
D gene: .
V gene: TRBV5-4
clone size: once
CDR3 DNA: TGTGCCAGCAGCTTGAACATTCAGTACTTC
CDR3 protein: CASSLNIQYF

J gene: TRBJ1-2
D gene: .
V gene: TRBV27
clone size: medium-sized
CDR3 DNA: TGTGCCAGCAGTACCTCCGTGATGGAGGGTGGAAGGAATGGCTACACCTTC
CDR3 protein: CASSTSVMEGGRNGYTF

J gene: TRBJ2-7
D gene: .
V gene: TRBV19
clone size: .
CDR3 DNA: TGTGCCAGTAGTGGACCGGGACACCTCTACGAGCAGTACTTC
CDR3 protein: CASSGPGHLYEQYF

J gene: TRBJ2-5
D gene: TRBD2
V gene: TRBV6-5
clone size: .
CDR3 DNA: TGTGCCAGCTCTCGGGTAGCGGGGGGACAAGAGACCCAGTACTTC
CDR3 protein: CASSRVAGGQETQYF

J gene: TRBJ1-5
D gene: .
V gene: TRBV6-4
clone size: .
CDR3 DNA: TGTGCCAGCAGTGACCCTTCCGGGACGCGGGAGGACCAGCCCCAGCATTTT
CDR3 protein: CASSDPSGTREDQPQHF

J gene: TRBJ2-1
D gene: .
V gene: TRBV6-4
clone size: .
CDR3 DNA: TGTGCCAGCAGTGACGGGGCTCCCAATGAGCAGTTCTTC
CDR3 protein: CASSDGAPNEQFF

J gene: TRBJ2-5
D gene: .
V gene: TRBV21-1
clone size: few
CDR3 DNA: TGTGCCAGCAGCAAAGAGTCGCGGGGGGCCCAAGAGACCCAGTACTTC
CDR3 protein: CASSKESRGAQETQYF

J gene: TRBJ1-3
D gene: TRBD1
V gene: TRBV24-1
clone size: .
CDR3 DNA: TGTGCCACCAGTGATTCCCCCCCCACACACAGGGGCGATCGCTACACCATATATTTT
CDR3 protein: CATSDSPPTHRGDRYTIYF

J gene: TRBJ2-1
D gene: TRBD1
V gene: TRBV7-3
clone size: .
CDR3 DNA: TGTGCCAGCAGCTTCTCCGCTCGGGACAGGGCCCACAATGAGCAGTTCTTC
CDR3 protein: CASSFSARDRAHNEQFF

J gene: TRBJ1-6
D gene: TRBD1
V gene: TRBV9
clone size: .
CDR3 DNA: TGTGCCAGCAGCGTAGACAGGGGCTCCTATAATTCACCCCTCCACTTT
CDR3 protein: CASSVDRGSYNSPLHF

J gene: TRBJ1-5
D gene: .
V gene: TRBV5-5
clone size: .
CDR3 DNA: TGTGCCAGCAGCGTAACGGGCGGGAAGCAGCCCCAGCATTTT
CDR3 protein: CASSVTGGKQPQHF

J gene: TRBJ2-1
D gene: TRBD1
V gene: TRBV7-3
clone size: .
CDR3 DNA: TGTGCCAGCAGCTTAATGGGACAGTCCTACAATGAGCAGTTCTTC
CDR3 protein: CASSLMGQSYNEQFF

J gene: TRBJ1-1
D gene: TRBD1
V gene: TRBV5-6
clone size: .
CDR3 DNA: TGTGCCAGCAGCCCGACAGGGCTTACTGAAGCTTTCTTT
CDR3 protein: CASSPTGLTEAFF

J gene: TRBJ2-7
D gene: TRBD1
V gene: TRBV7-9
clone size: .
CDR3 DNA: TGTGCCAGCAGCCGACAGGGAAGGCCCTACGAGCAGTACTTC
CDR3 protein: CASSRQGRPYEQYF

J gene: TRBJ1-1
D gene: .
V gene: TRBV29-1
clone size: .
CDR3 DNA: TGCAGCGTCCCCCAACCCACCGAAGCTTTCTTT
CDR3 protein: CSVPQPTEAFF

J gene: TRBJ2-5
D gene: TRBD1
V gene: TRBV11-3
clone size: .
CDR3 DNA: TGTGCCAGCAGCCTCGACAGGGATCAGACCCAGTACTTC
CDR3 protein: CASSLDRDQTQYF

J gene: TRBJ1-2
D gene: TRBD1
V gene: TRBV5-1
clone size: medium-sized
CDR3 DNA: TGCGCCAGCAGCTGGACCGGGACAGGGGGTGATGGCTACACCTTC
CDR3 protein: CASSWTGTGGDGYTF

J gene: TRBJ2-7
D gene: .
V gene: TRBV5-6
clone size: .
CDR3 DNA: TGTGCCAGCAGCTTGGCCCCAGGGCACGAGCAGTACTTC
CDR3 protein: CASSLAPGHEQYF

J gene: TRBJ2-7
D gene: .
V gene: TRBV4-1
clone size: .
CDR3 DNA: TGCGCCAGCAGCCAAGCCAAGGGGATCCCCTACGAGCAGTACTTC
CDR3 protein: CASSQAKGIPYEQYF

J gene: TRBJ2-7
D gene: TRBD2
V gene: TRBV6-4
clone size: .
CDR3 DNA: TGTGCCCGCTGTGACTCCGGGGGCGGGGGGCGATGGTACGAGCAGTACTTC
CDR3 protein: CARCDSGGGGRWYEQYF

J gene: TRBJ1-5
D gene: .
V gene: TRBV7-2
clone size: .
CDR3 DNA: TGTGCCAGCAGCTTAGGGGGGTTTCAGCCCCAGCATTTT
CDR3 protein: CASSLGGFQPQHF

J gene: TRBJ2-5
D gene: .
V gene: TRBV9
clone size: .
CDR3 DNA: TGTGCCAGCAGCGATAGCGGTGGTGGGGCGGGGGAGACCCAGTACTTC
CDR3 protein: CASSDSGGGAGETQYF

J gene: TRBJ1-2
D gene: .
V gene: TRBV5-6
clone size: .
CDR3 DNA: TGTGCCAGCAGCTTGGTCGGCAGCCTCTATGGCTACACCTTC
CDR3 protein: CASSLVGSLYGYTF

J gene: TRBJ2-7
D gene: .
V gene: TRBV5-5
clone size: .
CDR3 DNA: TGTGCCAGCAGCAAGTGGACACCTTCCTACGAGCAGTACTTC
CDR3 protein: CASSKWTPSYEQYF